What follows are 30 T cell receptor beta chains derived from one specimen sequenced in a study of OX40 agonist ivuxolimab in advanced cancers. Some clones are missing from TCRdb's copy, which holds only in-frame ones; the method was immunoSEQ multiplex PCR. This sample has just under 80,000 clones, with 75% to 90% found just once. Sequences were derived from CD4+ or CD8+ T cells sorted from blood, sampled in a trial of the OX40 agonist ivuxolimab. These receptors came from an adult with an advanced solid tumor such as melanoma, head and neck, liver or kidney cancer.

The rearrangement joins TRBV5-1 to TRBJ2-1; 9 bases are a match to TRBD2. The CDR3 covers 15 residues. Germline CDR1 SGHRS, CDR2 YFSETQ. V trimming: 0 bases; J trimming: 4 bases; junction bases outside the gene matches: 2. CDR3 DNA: TGCGCCAGCAGCTTGGAGACTAGCGGATACAATGAGCAGTTCTTC. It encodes CASSLETSGYNEQFF.

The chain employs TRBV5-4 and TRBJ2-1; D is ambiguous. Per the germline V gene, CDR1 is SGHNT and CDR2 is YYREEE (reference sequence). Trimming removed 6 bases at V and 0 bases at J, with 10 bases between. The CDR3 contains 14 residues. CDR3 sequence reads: CASTGPSSYNEQFF. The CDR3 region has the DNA TGTGCCAGCACCGGACCGAGCTCCTACAATGAGCAGTTCTTC.

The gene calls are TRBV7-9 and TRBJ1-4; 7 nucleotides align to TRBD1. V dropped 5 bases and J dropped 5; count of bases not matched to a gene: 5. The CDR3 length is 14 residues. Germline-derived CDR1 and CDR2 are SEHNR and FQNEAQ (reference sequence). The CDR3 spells CASSIQGKNEKLFF. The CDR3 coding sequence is TGTGCCAGCAGCATACAGGGGAAGAATGAAAAACTGTTTTTT.

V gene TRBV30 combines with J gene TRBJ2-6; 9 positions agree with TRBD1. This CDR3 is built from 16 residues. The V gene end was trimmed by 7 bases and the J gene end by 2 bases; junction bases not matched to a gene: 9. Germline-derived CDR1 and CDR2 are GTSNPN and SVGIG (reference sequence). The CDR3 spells CASTGGTLPGANVLTF. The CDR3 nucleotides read TGTGCCTCGACAGGGGGAACCCTACCTGGGGCCAACGTCCTGACTTTC.

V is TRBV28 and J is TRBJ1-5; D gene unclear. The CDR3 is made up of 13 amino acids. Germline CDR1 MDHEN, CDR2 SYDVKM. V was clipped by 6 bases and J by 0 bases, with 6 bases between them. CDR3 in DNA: TGTGCCAGCAGGGGGAGTAGCAATCAGCCCCAGCATTTT. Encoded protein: CASRGSSNQPQHF.

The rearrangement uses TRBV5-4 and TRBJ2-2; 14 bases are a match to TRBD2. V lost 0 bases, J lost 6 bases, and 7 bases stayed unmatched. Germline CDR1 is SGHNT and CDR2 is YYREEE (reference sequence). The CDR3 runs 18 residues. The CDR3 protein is CASSLGLAGGPGAGELFF. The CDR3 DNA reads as TGTGCCAGCAGCTTGGGACTAGCGGGAGGGCCGGGGGCCGGGGAGCTGTTTTTT.

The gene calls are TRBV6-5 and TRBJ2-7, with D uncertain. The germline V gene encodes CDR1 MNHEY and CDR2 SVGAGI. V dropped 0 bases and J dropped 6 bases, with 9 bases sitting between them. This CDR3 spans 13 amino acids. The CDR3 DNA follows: TGTGCCAGCAGTTACTCGAGCGCGTCCGAGCAGTACTTC. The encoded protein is CASSYSSASEQYF.

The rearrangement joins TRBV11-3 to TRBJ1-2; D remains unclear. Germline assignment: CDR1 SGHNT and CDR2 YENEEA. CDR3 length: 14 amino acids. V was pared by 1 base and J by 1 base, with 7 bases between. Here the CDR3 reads CASSLGPINYGYTF. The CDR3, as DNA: TGTGCCAGCAGCTTAGGCCCAATTAACTATGGCTACACCTTC.

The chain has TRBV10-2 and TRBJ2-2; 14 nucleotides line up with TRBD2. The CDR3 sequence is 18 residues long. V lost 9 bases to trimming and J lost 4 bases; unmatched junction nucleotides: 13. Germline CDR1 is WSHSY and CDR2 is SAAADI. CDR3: CASTAPGLAGAGTGELFF. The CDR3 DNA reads TGCGCCAGTACTGCACCGGGACTAGCGGGAGCGGGCACCGGGGAGCTGTTTTTT.

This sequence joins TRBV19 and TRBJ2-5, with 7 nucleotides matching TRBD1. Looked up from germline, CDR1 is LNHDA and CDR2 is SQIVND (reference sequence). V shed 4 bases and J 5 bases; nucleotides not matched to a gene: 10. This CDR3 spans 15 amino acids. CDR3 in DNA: TGTGCCAGTAGTAGGGGACAGCTGGGGATGGAGACCCAGTACTTC. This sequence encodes CASSRGQLGMETQYF.

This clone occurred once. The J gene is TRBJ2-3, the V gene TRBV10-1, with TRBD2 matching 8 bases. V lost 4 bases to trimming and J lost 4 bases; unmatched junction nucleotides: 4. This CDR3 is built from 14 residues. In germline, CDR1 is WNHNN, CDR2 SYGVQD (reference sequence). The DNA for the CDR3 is TGCGCCAGCAGTGGGGCGGGAGGAGCAGATACGCAGTATTTT. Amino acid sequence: CASSGAGGADTQYF.

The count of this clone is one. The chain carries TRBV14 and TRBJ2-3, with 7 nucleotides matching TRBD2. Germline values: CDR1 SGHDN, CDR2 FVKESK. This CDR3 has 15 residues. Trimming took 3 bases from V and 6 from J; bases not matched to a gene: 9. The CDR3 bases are TGTGCCAGCAGCCAGTGGGAGGGCCTGGGGGATACGCAGTATTTT. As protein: CASSQWEGLGDTQYF.

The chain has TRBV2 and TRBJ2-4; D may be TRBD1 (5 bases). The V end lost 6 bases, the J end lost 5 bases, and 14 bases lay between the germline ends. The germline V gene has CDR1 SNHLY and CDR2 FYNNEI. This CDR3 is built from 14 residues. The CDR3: CASRLGVMENIQYF. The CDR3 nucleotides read TGTGCCAGCAGATTAGGGGTAATGGAAAACATTCAGTACTTC.

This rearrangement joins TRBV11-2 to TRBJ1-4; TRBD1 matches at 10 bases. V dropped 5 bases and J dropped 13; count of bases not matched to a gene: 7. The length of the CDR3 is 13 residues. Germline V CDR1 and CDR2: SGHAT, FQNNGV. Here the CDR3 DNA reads TGTGCCAGCAGCCTGGGACAGGGGCCTAGACTGTTTTTT. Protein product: CASSLGQGPRLFF.

CDR3 region: CASSGGLSRNEQFF. CDR3 in DNA: TGTGCCAGTAGTGGCGGACTCAGTAGGAATGAGCAGTTCTTC. The chain joins TRBV19 to TRBJ2-1; maybe TRBD2 (5 bases). Germline V gene lookup returns CDR1 LNHDA and CDR2 SQIVND (reference sequence). The V gene lost 5 bases and the J gene lost 7 bases, with 15 bases spanning the gap. This CDR3 comprises 14 residues.

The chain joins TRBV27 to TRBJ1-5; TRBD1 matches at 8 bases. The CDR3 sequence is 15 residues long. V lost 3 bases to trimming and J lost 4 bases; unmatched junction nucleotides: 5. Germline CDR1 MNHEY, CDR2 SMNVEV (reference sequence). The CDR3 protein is CASSFQGARNQPQHF. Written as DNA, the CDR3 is TGTGCCAGCAGTTTTCAGGGGGCGCGTAATCAGCCCCAGCATTTT.

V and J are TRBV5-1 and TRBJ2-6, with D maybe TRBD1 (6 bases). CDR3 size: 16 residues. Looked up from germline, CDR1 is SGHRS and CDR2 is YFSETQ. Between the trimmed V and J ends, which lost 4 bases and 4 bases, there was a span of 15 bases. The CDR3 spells CASSEQGVAGANVLTF. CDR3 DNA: TGCGCCAGCAGCGAACAGGGAGTAGCGGGGGCCAACGTCCTGACTTTC. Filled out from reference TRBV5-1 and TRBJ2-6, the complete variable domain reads KAGVTQTPRYLIKTRGQQVTLSCSPISGHRSVSWYQQTPGQGLQFLFEYFSETQRNKGNFPGRFSGRQFSNSRSEMNVSTLELGDSALYLCASSEQGVAGANVLTFGAGSRLTVL.

CDR3: CASSAGMGTFDGELFF. The CDR3 nucleotides read TGTGCCAGCAGCGCTGGGATGGGGACCTTTGACGGGGAGCTGTTTTTT. The chain has TRBV5-5 and TRBJ2-2; D assignment may be TRBD1 or TRBD2 (5 bases each). V dropped 4 bases and J dropped 7 bases, with 20 bases sitting between them. This CDR3 has 16 amino acids. Germline V CDR1 and CDR2: SGHKS, YYEKEE (reference sequence).

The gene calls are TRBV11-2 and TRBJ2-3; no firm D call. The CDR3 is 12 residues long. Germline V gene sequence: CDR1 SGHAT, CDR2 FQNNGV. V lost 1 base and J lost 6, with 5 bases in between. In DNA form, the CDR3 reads TGTGCCAGCAGCTTAGGGTATGATACGCAGTATTTT. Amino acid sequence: CASSLGYDTQYF. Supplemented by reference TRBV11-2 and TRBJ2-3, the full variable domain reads EAGVAQSPRYKIIEKRQSVAFWCNPISGHATLYWYQQILGQGPKLLIQFQNNGVVDDSQLPKDRFSAERLKGVDSTLKIQPAKLEDSAVYLCASSLGYDTQYFGPGTRLTVL.

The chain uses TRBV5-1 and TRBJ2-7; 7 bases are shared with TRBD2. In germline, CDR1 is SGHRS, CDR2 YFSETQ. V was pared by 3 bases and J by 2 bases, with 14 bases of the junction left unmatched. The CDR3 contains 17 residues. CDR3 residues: CASSYSGGGSIPYEQYF. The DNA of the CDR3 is TGCGCCAGCAGCTACTCTGGGGGGGGGTCGATCCCCTACGAGCAGTACTTC.

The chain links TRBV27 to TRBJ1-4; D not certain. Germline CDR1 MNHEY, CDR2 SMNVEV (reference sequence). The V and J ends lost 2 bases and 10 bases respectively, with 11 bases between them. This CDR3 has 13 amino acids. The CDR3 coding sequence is TGTGCCAGCAGTTTAGTGGACGGCGGAAAACTGTTTTTT. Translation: CASSLVDGGKLFF.

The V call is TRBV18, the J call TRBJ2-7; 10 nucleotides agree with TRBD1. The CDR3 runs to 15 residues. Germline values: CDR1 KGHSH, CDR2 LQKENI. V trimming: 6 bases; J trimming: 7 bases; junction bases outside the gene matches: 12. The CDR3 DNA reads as TGTGCCAGCTCCAACCAGGGACAGGGGATGGTGGAGCAGTACTTC. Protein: CASSNQGQGMVEQYF.

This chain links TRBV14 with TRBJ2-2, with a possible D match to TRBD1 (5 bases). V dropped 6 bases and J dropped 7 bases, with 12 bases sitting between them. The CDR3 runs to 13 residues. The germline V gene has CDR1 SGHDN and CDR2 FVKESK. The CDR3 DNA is TGTGCCAGCAGTCTGGACACGGTCGGGGAGCTGTTTTTT. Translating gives CASSLDTVGELFF. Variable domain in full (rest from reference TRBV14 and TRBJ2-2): EAGVTQFPSHSVIEKGQTVTLRCDPISGHDNLYWYRRVMGKEIKFLLHFVKESKQDESGMPNNRFLAERTGGTYSTLKVQPAELEDSGVYFCASSLDTVGELFFGEGSRLTVL.

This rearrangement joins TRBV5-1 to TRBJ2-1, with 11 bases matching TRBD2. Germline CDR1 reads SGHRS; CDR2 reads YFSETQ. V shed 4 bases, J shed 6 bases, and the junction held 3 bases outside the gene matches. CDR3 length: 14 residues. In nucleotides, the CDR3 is TGCGCCAGCAGCGGGGGGACTAGCGGCAATGAGCAGTTCTTC. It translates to CASSGGTSGNEQFF.

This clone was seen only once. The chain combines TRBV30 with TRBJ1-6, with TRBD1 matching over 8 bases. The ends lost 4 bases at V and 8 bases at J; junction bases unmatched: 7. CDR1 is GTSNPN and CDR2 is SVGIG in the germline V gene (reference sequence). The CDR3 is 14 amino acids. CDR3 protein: CAWMAPDRDSPLHF. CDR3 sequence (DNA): TGTGCCTGGATGGCCCCGGACAGGGATTCACCCCTCCACTTT.

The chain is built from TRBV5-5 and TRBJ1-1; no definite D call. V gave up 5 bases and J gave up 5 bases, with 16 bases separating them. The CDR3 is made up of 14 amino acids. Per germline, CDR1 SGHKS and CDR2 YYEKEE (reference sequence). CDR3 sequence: CASSYSGEATEAFF. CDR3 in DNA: TGTGCCAGCAGTTATAGCGGGGAAGCGACTGAAGCTTTCTTT.

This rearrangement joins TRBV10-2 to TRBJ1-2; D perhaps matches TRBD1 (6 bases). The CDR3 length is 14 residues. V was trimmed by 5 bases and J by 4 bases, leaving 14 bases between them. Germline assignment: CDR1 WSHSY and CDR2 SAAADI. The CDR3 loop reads CASSKSGTPYGYTF. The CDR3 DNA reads TGCGCCAGCAGTAAATCCGGGACACCCTATGGCTACACCTTC.

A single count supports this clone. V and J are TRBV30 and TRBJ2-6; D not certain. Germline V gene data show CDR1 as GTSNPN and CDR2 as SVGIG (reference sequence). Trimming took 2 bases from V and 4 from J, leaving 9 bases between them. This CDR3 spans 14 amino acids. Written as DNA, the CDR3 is TGTGCCTGGAGTCAAGACCGAGGGGCCAACGTCCTGACTTTC. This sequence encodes CAWSQDRGANVLTF.

For the CDR3, the DNA is TGTGCCAGCTCACCTCGGACAGGCTTGAACACTGAAGCTTTCTTT. Its protein product is CASSPRTGLNTEAFF. The rearrangement links TRBV18 to TRBJ1-1; 7 bases align to TRBD1. The germline V gene encodes CDR1 KGHSH and CDR2 LQKENI. The V and J ends lost 3 bases and 0 bases, in that order; junction bases with no gene match: 4. The CDR3 is 15 amino acids. Based on the CDR3 plus reference TRBV18 and TRBJ1-1, the full variable domain is NAGVMQNPRHLVRRRGQEARLRCSPMKGHSHVYWYRQLPEEGLKFMVYLQKENIIDESGMPKERFSAEFPKEGPSILRIQQVVRGDSAAYFCASSPRTGLNTEAFFGQGTRLTVV.

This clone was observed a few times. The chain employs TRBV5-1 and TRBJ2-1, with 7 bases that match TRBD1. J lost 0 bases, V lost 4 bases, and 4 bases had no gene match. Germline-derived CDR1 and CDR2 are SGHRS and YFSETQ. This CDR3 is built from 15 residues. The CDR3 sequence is CASSQDRASYNEQFF. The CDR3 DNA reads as TGCGCCAGCAGCCAAGACAGGGCCTCCTACAATGAGCAGTTCTTC.